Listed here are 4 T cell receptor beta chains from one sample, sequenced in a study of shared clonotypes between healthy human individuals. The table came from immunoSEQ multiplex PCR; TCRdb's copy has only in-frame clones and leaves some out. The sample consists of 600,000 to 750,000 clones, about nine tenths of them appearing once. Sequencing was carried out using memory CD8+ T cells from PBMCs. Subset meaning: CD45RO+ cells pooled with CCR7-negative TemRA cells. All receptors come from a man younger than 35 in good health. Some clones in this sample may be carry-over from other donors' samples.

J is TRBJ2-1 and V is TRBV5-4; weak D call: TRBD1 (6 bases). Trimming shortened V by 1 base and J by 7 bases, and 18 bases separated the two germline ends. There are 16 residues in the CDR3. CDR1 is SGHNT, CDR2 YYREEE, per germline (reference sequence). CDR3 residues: CASSLFAAGVDNEQFF. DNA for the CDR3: TGTGCCAGCAGCTTGTTCGCGGCAGGGGTCGATAATGAGCAGTTCTTC.

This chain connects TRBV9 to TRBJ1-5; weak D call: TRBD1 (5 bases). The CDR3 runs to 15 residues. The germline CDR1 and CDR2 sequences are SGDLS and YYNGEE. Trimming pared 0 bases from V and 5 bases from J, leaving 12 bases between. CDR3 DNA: TGTGCCAGCAGCGTAGGGGGGACCGGAGATCAGCCCCAGCATTTT. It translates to CASSVGGTGDQPQHF.

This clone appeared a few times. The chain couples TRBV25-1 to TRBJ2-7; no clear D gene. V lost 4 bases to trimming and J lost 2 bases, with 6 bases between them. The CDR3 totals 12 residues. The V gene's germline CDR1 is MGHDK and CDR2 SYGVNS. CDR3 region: CASSVRPYEQYF. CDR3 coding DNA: TGTGCCAGCAGTGTAAGGCCCTACGAGCAGTACTTC.

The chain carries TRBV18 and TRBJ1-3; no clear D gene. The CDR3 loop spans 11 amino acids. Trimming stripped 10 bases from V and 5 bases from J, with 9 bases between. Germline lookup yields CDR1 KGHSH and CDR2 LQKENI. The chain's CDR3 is CATETRNTIYF. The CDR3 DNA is TGTGCCACTGAGACCCGAAACACCATATATTTT.